This TCR beta chain was found in a study of T cell responses to AZD1222 COVID-19 vaccine (dated by TCRdb to about 2021). The study in broad terms: Because spike-specific TCR depth and breadth did not differ between the two schedules, AZD1222 recipients who got a second dose at roughly 4 weeks were pooled with those who got a second dose at roughly 12 weeks. TCR sequencing covered about 230 trial participants: around 210 given two doses of AZD1222 and approximately 26 given two doses of MenACWY control vaccine. Enrollment into the trials was organized by age into subgroups of 18-55, 56-69 and 70-plus years, and those subgroups contained around 150, 28 and 57 TCR-sequenced participants, respectively.

The time point label for this specimen denotes: baseline before first vaccination. Vaccinee samples were obtained from the UK trials COV001 and COV002, which included a single-blind randomized controlled phase 2/3 trial of AZD1222 (ChAdOx1 nCoV-19) in healthy adults. For TCRbeta chain sequencing, PBMC samples were collected from trial participants at day 0 and at day 28 after the second dose. The research as a whole found: Because no day 14 peak-response samples were available, the repertoires could be characterized only after the peak T cell response. After two AZD1222 doses, both the breadth and the depth of spike-specific TCRs were significantly higher than at day 0 and than in MenACWY recipients. The 56-69-year group was small, and its depth increase did not reach significance, likely because of low power. Nearly half of unique spike-specific TCRs reportedly recognized epitopes outside regions mutated in the B.1.351 and B.1.1.7 variants. Participants were mostly white British and included more females than males, and it was suggested by the authors that clonal diversity may have been underestimated. The whole spike protein was spanned by vaccine-associated CD4 TCRs, and dominant responses were seen in regions 160-218 and 743-854. Conclusions about previously exposed vaccinees were limited because only six or seven AZD1222 recipients were SARS-CoV-2 seropositive at baseline.

About this clone: Its antigen has not been determined. Base quality data are lacking; no much larger clone is found one base away.

The CDR3 regions of human TCRbeta chains were subjected to immunosequencing. The authors processed their data as follows. Repertoire TCRs were matched against a reference library of SARS-CoV-2-specific TCRs generated with the MIRA antigen-specificity platform. Breadth was defined as the fraction of unique TCRs that were SARS-CoV-2-associated. Depth was defined as the fraction of total T cells that were SARS-CoV-2-associated. Using the MIRA data, every spike-specific TCR was mapped to the spike region that the TCR reacted to and assigned to either a CD4 or a CD8 class. Log10-transformed breadth and depth values were compared by one-way ANOVA with Sidak's multiple comparisons tests. TCRdb retrieved this table from immuneACCESS and kept in-frame rearrangements only. Not all clones are present; in checked studies, unresolved V genes account for under half, and no reason is known for the remainder. From that table come the V and J calls and clone size; the DNA was used to work out D and trimming. This sample holds approximately 180,000 clones; 85% to 90% were observed only once. Of the sample, 7.7% falls within the top ten clones.

Including cysteine and phenylalanine, the CDR3 has 16 amino acids. Just CDR3 DNA is preserved here, 48 bases in frame from base 1. Unmatched junction bases come to 6, with V trimmed by 5 bases and J by 0 bases. CDR1 is given as SGHAT and CDR2 as FQNNGV, both from the germline V gene. The sequence was obtained from an adult in good health. Material: peripheral blood, obtained on day 0 of AZD1222 vaccination. Recombination connected TRBV11-2 to TRBJ1-4; 7 bases in between match TRBD1. Here is the DNA: TGTGCCAGCAGCCTGGGACAGTTTGCAACTAATGAAAAACTGTTTTTT. This translates into CASSLGQFATNEKLFF. The CDR3, completed at both ends by the reference TRBV11-2 and TRBJ1-4 genes, gives the full variable domain EAGVAQSPRYKIIEKRQSVAFWCNPISGHATLYWYQQILGQGPKLLIQFQNNGVVDDSQLPKDRFSAERLKGVDSTLKIQPAKLEDSAVYLCASSLGQFATNEKLFFGSGTQLSVL.